The next 32 T cell receptor beta chains were all read from a single sample in a study of human T cells and chemical hapten exposure. TCRdb ran MiXCR on the RACE reads and lists one entry per CDR3 protein. The sample shows around 75,000 distinct CDR3 sequences, about 9.4% of them seen only once. Time point noted: patch test 2, 6 weeks after DPC sensitization. The treatment was: therapeutic diphenylcyclopropenone sensitization with weekly scalp DPC. Sample: whole blood, taken in connection with sensitization to the hapten diphenylcyclopropenone (DPC). The receptors were sampled from a woman in her forties or fifties with alopecia areata. Some clones in this sample may be carry-over from other donors' samples.

This clonotype occurred many times. The gene calls are TRBV25-1 and TRBJ1-5; D gene uncertain. This CDR3 region has 14 residues. Germline loops: CDR1 MGHDK, CDR2 SYGVNS. The germline V and J ends were trimmed by 3 bases and 5 bases, with 11 bases remaining between them. In DNA, the CDR3 is TGTGCCAGCAGTGAGTATAGCGGGGATCAGCCCCAGCATTTT. It translates to CASSEYSGDQPQHF.

This clonotype was seen ten or more times. The gene calls are TRBV18 and TRBJ1-1; TRBD1 matches 7 bases. Germline loops: CDR1 KGHSH, CDR2 LQKENI. The trim removed 2 bases at V and 5 bases at J, leaving 8 bases unmatched. The CDR3 covers 15 residues. CDR3 nucleotides: TGTGCCAGCTCACCAGGACAGGTTATGGGAACTGAAGCTTTCTTT. Protein sequence: CASSPGQVMGTEAFF.

This clonotype appeared many times. The chain links TRBV20-1 to TRBJ2-7; D may be TRBD2 (5 bases). V was pared by 3 bases and J by 2 bases, with 17 bases between. The germline CDR1 and CDR2 sequences are DFQATT and SNEGSKA (reference sequence). CDR3 length: 15 residues. The CDR3 DNA reads as TGCAGTGCTAGGGACCCTCTTAGCGATACCTACGAGCAGTACTTC. This gives the protein CSARDPLSDTYEQYF.

This clonotype was observed at least ten times. The genes are TRBV20-1 and TRBJ1-2; no clear D. The CDR3 is 11 amino acids. V was pared by 6 bases and J by 2 bases, with 7 bases between. Germline-derived CDR1 and CDR2 are DFQATT and SNEGSKA (reference sequence). CDR3 in amino acids: CSATDNYGYTF. CDR3 DNA: TGCAGTGCCACCGACAACTATGGCTACACCTTC.

This clonotype was found many times. V is TRBV3-1 and J is TRBJ1-3; 7 positions match TRBD1. The V gene end was trimmed by 5 bases and the J gene end by 11 bases; junction bases not matched to a gene: 6. Germline assignment: CDR1 LGHDT and CDR2 YNNKEL (reference sequence). This CDR3 has 12 amino acids. The CDR3, as DNA: TGTGCCAGCAGCTACACAGGGGAAGCCATATATTTT. As protein: CASSYTGEAIYF.

This clonotype was counted many times. The V and J genes are TRBV9 and TRBJ1-2, with D tentatively TRBD1 (6 bases). CDR1 is SGDLS and CDR2 is YYNGEE in the germline V gene. This CDR3 contains 14 residues. V was cut by 1 base and J by 5 bases, with 12 bases left in between. The CDR3 DNA follows: TGTGCCAGCAGCGTATCGGGGGGCGCATATGGCTACACCTTC. Translated: CASSVSGGAYGYTF.

V and J are TRBV20-1 and TRBJ2-1; 11 bases line up with TRBD2. Germline V gene sequence: CDR1 DFQATT, CDR2 SNEGSKA (reference sequence). J was trimmed by 8 bases and V by 3 bases; bases with no gene match: 3. CDR3 length: 13 residues. The CDR3 reads CSASSGRAYEQFF. The CDR3 bases are TGCAGTGCTAGTAGCGGGAGGGCCTATGAGCAGTTCTTC.

A note on this clonotype: It may be a read error: a sequence one base away is much more abundant. V and J are TRBV2 and TRBJ2-7, with a weak D call TRBD1 (6 bases). There are 15 residues in the CDR3. The V gene lost 4 bases and the J gene lost 1 base, with 14 bases spanning the gap. In germline, CDR1 is SNHLY, CDR2 FYNNEI. CDR3 protein: CASSAFPGTSYEQYF. The CDR3 nucleotides read TGTGCCAGCAGTGCCTTTCCCGGGACATCCTACGAGCAGTACTTC.

This clonotype appeared many times. This chain joins TRBV7-9 and TRBJ1-4, with D possibly being TRBD1 (5 bases). V was cut by 2 bases and J by 10 bases, with 17 bases left in between. CDR3 size: 15 residues. In germline, CDR1 is SEHNR, CDR2 FQNEAQ (reference sequence). CDR3 DNA sequence: TGTGCCAGCAGCTTAAAGGGGCCGACTCTCGGAAAACTGTTTTTT. Its translation is CASSLKGPTLGKLFF.

This clonotype has at least ten counts. The chain combines TRBV28 with TRBJ1-1; possible D gene TRBD1, 5 bases. The CDR3 consists of 14 residues. The ends were cut back, 5 bases at V and 2 bases at J, with 12 bases in the middle. CDR1 is MDHEN and CDR2 is SYDVKM in the germline V gene. For the CDR3, the DNA is TGTGCCAGCAGTCCTTACAGGTTAAACACTGAAGCTTTCTTT. As protein: CASSPYRLNTEAFF.

This clonotype was seen many times. The chain employs TRBV7-6 and TRBJ2-7; TRBD1 is a possible D gene (5 bases). V lost 5 bases to trimming and J lost 6 bases, with 20 bases between them. This CDR3 comprises 15 residues. CDR1 is SGHVS and CDR2 is FNYEAQ in the germline V gene. CDR3 in DNA: TGTGCCAGCAGCCCTAGGGTACAGGACGGAGCCGAGCAGTACTTC. Translation: CASSPRVQDGAEQYF.

J is TRBJ2-5 and V is TRBV12-3 or TRBV12-4; 9 positions agree with TRBD1. The CDR3 is made up of 15 amino acids. After removal of 2 bases from V and 6 bases from J, the junction contained 7 bases not matched to a gene. CDR3: CASSLNTGGAQTQYF. The DNA of the CDR3 is TGTGCCAGCAGTTTAAACACAGGGGGCGCCCAGACCCAGTACTTC.

The chain uses TRBV20-1 and TRBJ2-7; 8 nucleotides line up with TRBD2. CDR1 is DFQATT, CDR2 SNEGSKA, per germline (reference sequence). This CDR3 spans 14 amino acids. The J segment lost 2 bases and the V segment lost 4 bases, leaving 7 bases of the junction unmatched. The CDR3 spells CSATLAGVPYEQYF. The CDR3 nucleotides read TGCAGTGCTACCCTAGCGGGTGTACCCTACGAGCAGTACTTC.

This clonotype was observed at least ten times. The chain recombines TRBV27 with TRBJ1-5; tentative D call: TRBD1 (5 bases). CDR3 length: 14 residues. The V end was cut by 3 bases, the J end by 3 bases, with 9 bases between. CDR1 MNHEY and CDR2 SMNVEV come from the germline V gene (reference sequence). This CDR3 reads CASSFWGNNQPQHF. In DNA, the CDR3 is TGTGCCAGCAGTTTCTGGGGGAACAATCAGCCCCAGCATTTT.

The CDR3: CASSINRVSSTDTQYF. CDR3 DNA sequence: TGTGCCAGCAGCATAAACAGGGTTTCGAGCACAGATACGCAGTATTTT. The V gene is TRBV5-6, the J gene TRBJ2-3, with D maybe TRBD1 (6 bases). CDR1 and CDR2 (germline): SGHDT, YYEEEE. Trimming took 4 bases from V and 0 from J, leaving 15 bases between them. This CDR3 spans 16 amino acids.

This clonotype appeared many times. The chain links TRBV30 to TRBJ2-1; 10 bases are a match to TRBD2. With V trimmed by 1 base and J by 1 base, 13 bases remained unmatched. CDR3 size: 19 residues. Germline loops: CDR1 GTSNPN, CDR2 SVGIG (reference sequence). The CDR3 is CAWSGIWASGSGSYNEQFF. CDR3 nucleotides: TGTGCCTGGAGTGGGATCTGGGCTAGCGGGAGTGGTTCCTACAATGAGCAGTTCTTC.

This chain connects TRBV11-2 to TRBJ2-7, with D unresolved. This CDR3 contains 13 residues. V gave up 2 bases and J gave up 0 bases, with 5 bases separating them. Per germline, CDR1 SGHAT and CDR2 FQNNGV. CDR3: CASSLSTSYEQYF. The CDR3 DNA reads as TGTGCCAGCAGCTTATCCACCTCCTACGAGCAGTACTTC.

This clonotype appeared once. This may arise from a read error, as a much more abundant clone is one base away. J is TRBJ1-3 and V is TRBV19; D is unresolved. The CDR3 is made up of 14 amino acids. CDR1 is LNHDA and CDR2 is SQIVND in the germline V gene (reference sequence). DNA for the CDR3: TGTGCCAGTAGTTTAACGAGGGCTGGAAACACCATAAATTTT. Translation gives CASSLTRAGNTINF. Full variable domain (outside the CDR3, taken from reference TRBV19 and TRBJ1-3): DGGITQSPKYLFRKEGQNVTLSCEQNLNHDAMYWYRQDPGQGLRLIYYSQIVNDFQKGDIAEGYSVSREKKESFPLTVTSAQKNPTAFYLCASSLTRAGNTINFGEGSWLTVV.

This clonotype was observed many times. V and J are TRBV11-2 and TRBJ2-5; TRBD2 matches 8 bases. V shed 4 bases, J shed 5 bases, and the junction held 6 bases outside the gene matches. CDR1 is SGHAT and CDR2 is FQNNGV in the germline V gene. The CDR3 runs to 14 residues. Here the CDR3 reads CASSSVSGSETQYF. In nucleotides, the CDR3 is TGTGCCAGCAGCTCCGTGAGCGGGAGTGAGACCCAGTACTTC.

The J gene is TRBJ2-7, the V gene TRBV2; D is ambiguous. The V gene lost 5 bases and the J gene lost 6 bases, with 5 bases spanning the gap. This CDR3 comprises 10 residues. Germline loops: CDR1 SNHLY, CDR2 FYNNEI. The chain's CDR3 is CASSLGEQYF. For the CDR3, the DNA is TGTGCCAGCAGTCTTGGCGAGCAGTACTTC.

This clonotype has at least ten counts. The genes are TRBV28 and TRBJ2-7; D is possibly TRBD1 (6 bases). CDR1 and CDR2 from the germline V gene are MDHEN and SYDVKM. The V end was cut by 5 bases, the J end by 3 bases, with 14 bases between. CDR3 length: 14 amino acids. DNA for the CDR3: TGTGCCAGCAGTGCCGGGACATTCGACTACGAGCAGTACTTC. This sequence encodes CASSAGTFDYEQYF.

This clonotype turned up a few times. The chain combines TRBV29-1 with TRBJ2-7, with D unclear. CDR3 length equals 11 residues. Germline V gene lookup returns CDR1 SQVTM and CDR2 ANQGSEA. V shed 8 bases and J shed 5 bases, with 13 bases lying between them. CDR3 residues: CSIALGDEQYF. The CDR3 nucleotides are TGCAGCATTGCGCTAGGCGACGAGCAGTACTTC.

This clonotype was observed a few times. The rearrangement joins TRBV30 to TRBJ1-2; TRBD1 matches at 8 bases. The J segment lost 4 bases and the V segment lost 8 bases, leaving 9 bases of the junction unmatched. The CDR3 covers 13 residues. Germline V gives CDR1 GTSNPN, CDR2 SVGIG (reference sequence). CDR3 nucleotides: TGTGCCCAACGGAGGGACAGGACCTATGGCTACACCTTC. Its protein product is CAQRRDRTYGYTF.

This clonotype occurred many times. This sequence joins TRBV21-1 and TRBJ1-1. TRBV21-1 is assigned pseudogene status. This CDR3 contains 15 residues. The CDR3 loop is CASSKVKGLNTEAFF. The CDR3 DNA reads as TGTGCCAGCAGCAAAGTGAAGGGCTTGAACACTGAAGCTTTCTTT.

In this sample, this clonotype turned up a few times. The chain uses TRBV19 and TRBJ1-2; D is ambiguous. CDR1 and CDR2 from the germline V gene are LNHDA and SQIVND (reference sequence). The CDR3 sequence is 14 residues long. Trimming left V 3 bases short and J 2 bases short, with 10 bases between. DNA for the CDR3: TGTGCCAGTAGTATCGGTCCGCTCAACTATGGCTACACCTTC. Residues: CASSIGPLNYGYTF.

V is TRBV29-1 and J is TRBJ2-1; 13 bases agree with TRBD2. The CDR3 covers 15 residues. The junction had 5 bases not matched to a gene; V was cut back by 2 bases and J by 7 bases. The germline V gene has CDR1 SQVTM and CDR2 ANQGSEA. The CDR3 here is CSVEPRTSGSNEQFF. The CDR3 bases are TGCAGCGTTGAACCGCGGACTAGCGGGAGTAATGAGCAGTTCTTC.

The chain carries TRBV19 and TRBJ1-5; no reliable D call. CDR3 length: 14 amino acids. Trimming removed 3 bases at V and 0 bases at J, with 6 bases between. The germline V gene encodes CDR1 LNHDA and CDR2 SQIVND (reference sequence). The chain's CDR3 is CASSMSNSNQPQHF. For the CDR3, the DNA is TGTGCCAGTAGTATGTCCAATAGCAATCAGCCCCAGCATTTT. The entire variable domain, with the rest obtained from reference TRBV19 and TRBJ1-5, is as follows: DGGITQSPKYLFRKEGQNVTLSCEQNLNHDAMYWYRQDPGQGLRLIYYSQIVNDFQKGDIAEGYSVSREKKESFPLTVTSAQKNPTAFYLCASSMSNSNQPQHFGDGTRLSIL.

The rearrangement joins TRBV4-2 to TRBJ1-2; D might be TRBD1 (6 bases). Trimming removed 0 bases from V and 7 bases from J, with 12 bases in between. This CDR3 has 14 amino acids. The germline V gene encodes CDR1 LGHNA and CDR2 YNFKEQ. The CDR3, as DNA: TGTGCCAGCAGCCAAGATGGGGGCCAGCGTGGCTACACCTTC. Amino acid sequence: CASSQDGGQRGYTF.

In its sample, this clonotype was seen a few times. The genes are TRBV15 and TRBJ2-1, with 11 positions matching TRBD2. Germline V gene sequence: CDR1 LNHNV, CDR2 YYDKDF (reference sequence). Trimming took 0 bases from V and 0 from J; bases not matched to a gene: 10. This CDR3 comprises 20 residues. Here the CDR3 DNA reads TGTGCCACCAGCAGAGATATGGGACTAGCGGCTCCCGGCTCCTACAATGAGCAGTTCTTC. Protein sequence: CATSRDMGLAAPGSYNEQFF. Supplemented by reference TRBV15 and TRBJ2-1, the full variable domain reads DAMVIQNPRYQVTQFGKPVTLSCSQTLNHNVMYWYQQKSSQAPKLLFHYYDKDFNNEADTPDNFQSRRPNTSFCFLDIRSPGLGDTAMYLCATSRDMGLAAPGSYNEQFFGPGTRLTVL.

The chain couples TRBV12-5 to TRBJ2-1, with 12 bases identical to TRBD2. The J segment lost 7 bases and the V segment lost 2 bases, leaving 9 bases of the junction unmatched. The length of the CDR3 is 17 residues. The germline V gene encodes CDR1 LGHNT and CDR2 FRNRAP. The CDR3 protein is CASGLRLAGGSHNEQFF. Written as DNA, the CDR3 is TGTGCTAGTGGTTTGAGGCTAGCGGGAGGGAGCCATAATGAGCAGTTCTTC.

A few counts support this clonotype. An end of the junction differs from the germline gene, which may be a read error. The genes are TRBV7-7 and TRBJ2-5, with 8 positions matching TRBD2. Germline assignment: CDR1 SSHAT and CDR2 FNYEAQ (reference sequence). The length of the CDR3 is 14 residues. The CDR3 coding sequence is TGTGCTAGCAGTCCCCGGGGGGGAGCGGAGACCCAGTACTTC. It encodes CASSPRGGAETQYF.

The DNA for the CDR3 is TGTGCCAGCAGCTCCAGCGCAGGCACCAACACTGAAGCTTTCTTT. It specifies CASSSSAGTNTEAFF. The rearrangement links TRBV11-2 to TRBJ1-1; no clear D gene. This CDR3 is 15 amino acids long. V gave up 4 bases and J gave up 2 bases, with 14 bases separating them. The V gene's germline CDR1 is SGHAT and CDR2 FQNNGV.